These T cell receptor beta chains were read from a single sample in a study of shared clonotypes between healthy human individuals. Clones were read by immunoSEQ multiplex PCR, and TCRdb kept only the in-frame ones, dropping some. This table has approximately 1.4 million clones, nearly 99% appearing once. The sequenced sample was naive CD4+ T cells sorted from blood. The receptor set was obtained from a man aged 25 to 40 in good health. Each CDR3 is given with its conserved first and last residue. The D gene is left open where the match is weak. Size is stated for part of the rows, as once, few or many counts, or as a class when the clone is expanded.

TRBV9	TRBJ2-1	-	-	CASSVGREPPNEQFF
TRBV30	TRBJ2-7	-	-	CAWSLIGTGQKQYF
TRBV6-1	TRBJ2-7	-	-	CASRDMGGLGYEQYF
TRBV29-1	TRBJ2-7	-	-	CSVGGTPYEQYF
TRBV28	TRBJ2-1	-	-	CASRPFDSINEQFF
TRBV6-6	TRBJ2-3	TRBD2	-	CASSRLAGGGDTQYF
TRBV2	TRBJ2-7	-	-	CASSASSYEQYF
TRBV7-9	TRBJ1-3	-	-	CASIPGGAVSGNTIYF
TRBV7-3	TRBJ2-1	TRBD2	-	CASSPGTSGYNEQFF
TRBV4-1	TRBJ2-5	-	-	CASSQDSEVETQYF
TRBV5-4	TRBJ2-3	TRBD2	-	CASSIELANTDTQYF
TRBV29-1	TRBJ2-7	-	-	CSVGGENSYEQYF
TRBV10-3	TRBJ2-3	TRBD2	-	CAISDPRLAGVVDTQYF
TRBV29-1	TRBJ2-1	TRBD1	-	CSVQKAGGGAASYNEQFF
TRBV18	TRBJ2-2	TRBD2	once	CASSPLAGRDTGELFF